A single sample is the source of the 10 T cell receptor beta chains below, sequenced in a study of regulatory T cells in long-lasting Graves disease. Arm-PCR of CDR3 regions with iRepertoire HTBI primers generated TCR beta libraries. TCRdb re-derived calls from the multiplex PCR reads in MiXCR, one entry per CDR3 protein. The table records some 250,000 distinct CDR3 sequences, 20% of them present only once. The sample's time point: newly diagnosed GD, antithyroid drugs for less than 3 months. After RNA was extracted from PBMCs, the TCR library was made from it. Material: peripheral blood mononuclear cells (PBMCs), obtained at new diagnosis, from a patient treated with antithyroid drugs. Receptor source: a female donor with Graves disease.

This clonotype was seen ten or more times. This chain links TRBV2 with TRBJ2-5; a weak D match, TRBD2 (6 bases). The CDR3 runs to 14 residues. Trimming pared 5 bases from V and 3 bases from J, leaving 13 bases between. Germline CDR1 is SNHLY and CDR2 is FYNNEI. CDR3 nucleotide sequence: TGTGCCAGCAGTCCCCCTAGCGCTGAAGAGACCCAGTACTTC. It yields the protein CASSPPSAEETQYF.

The chain links TRBV20-1 to TRBJ1-2; D gene uncertain. CDR1 DFQATT and CDR2 SNEGSKA come from the germline V gene (reference sequence). This CDR3 is built from 14 residues. Trimming took 3 bases from V and 0 from J, leaving 11 bases between them. CDR3 coding DNA: TGCAGTGCTAGTCGGTACACAGCTAACTATGGCTACACCTTC. Amino acid sequence: CSASRYTANYGYTF.

This clonotype turned up a few times. The chain is built from TRBV20-1 and TRBJ1-5; possibly TRBD1 for D (5 bases). In germline, CDR1 is DFQATT, CDR2 SNEGSKA (reference sequence). The V gene lost 5 bases and the J gene lost 4 bases, with 9 bases spanning the gap. The CDR3 contains 12 residues. The CDR3 loop reads CSAGYRNQPQHF. The CDR3, as DNA: TGCAGTGCTGGCTACAGGAATCAGCCCCAGCATTTT.

The chain links TRBV11-3 to TRBJ2-5; no definite D call. This CDR3 is 13 amino acids long. The germline V and J ends were trimmed by 5 bases and 5 bases, with 12 bases remaining between them. Germline V gives CDR1 SGHNT, CDR2 YENEEA. CDR3: CASSLLESETQYF. The CDR3 DNA reads as TGTGCCAGCAGCCTTCTGGAGTCTGAGACCCAGTACTTC.

This clonotype was seen ten or more times. The genes are TRBV14 and TRBJ1-1; D not certain. This CDR3 is 14 amino acids long. Germline assignment: CDR1 SGHDN and CDR2 FVKESK. Deletions cut 2 bases from V and 7 bases from J, with 14 bases between. The CDR3 spells CASSQQPTRFEAFF. The CDR3 coding sequence is TGTGCCAGCAGCCAACAACCGACAAGGTTTGAAGCTTTCTTT.

This clonotype was observed a handful of times. Since a much larger clone is just one base distant, this may be a read error. It is likely a read error, because the conserved phenylalanine at the end of the CDR3 is missing. This rearrangement joins TRBV15 to TRBJ2-5, with D tentatively TRBD1 (5 bases). With 0 bases removed from V and 4 bases from J, the gap between germline ends came to 12 bases. This CDR3 has 15 amino acids. Per the germline V gene, CDR1 is LNHNV and CDR2 is YYDKDF (reference sequence). The CDR3 region has the DNA TGTGCCACCAGCAGAGAGCAGGGTAGGCCAGAGACCCAGTACCTC. Its protein product is CATSREQGRPETQYL.

V gene TRBV6-2 or TRBV6-3 combines with J gene TRBJ1-5; 10 bases line up with TRBD1. CDR3 length: 16 residues. Germline V gives CDR1 MNHEY, CDR2 SVGEGT. V shed 6 bases, J shed 6 bases, and the junction held 11 bases outside the gene matches. The CDR3 nucleotides are TGTGCCAGCAGACCCTCGACAGGGGGCCTAGGTCAGCCCCAGCATTTT. This sequence encodes CASRPSTGGLGQPQHF.

The J gene is TRBJ2-2, the V gene TRBV20-1; 8 bases fit TRBD2. CDR1 is DFQATT, CDR2 SNEGSKA, per germline (reference sequence). The trim removed 0 bases at V and 4 bases at J, leaving 10 bases unmatched. The length of the CDR3 is 17 residues. The CDR3: CSARDNGRGVGTGELFF. The CDR3 DNA follows: TGCAGTGCTAGAGATAACGGGCGGGGGGTGGGCACCGGGGAGCTGTTTTTT.

This clonotype was counted ten times or more. The chain employs TRBV20-1 and TRBJ2-7; TRBD1 agrees at 9 bases. After removal of 5 bases from V and 4 bases from J, the junction contained 9 bases not matched to a gene. CDR3 size: 14 residues. Germline V gene data show CDR1 as DFQATT and CDR2 as SNEGSKA (reference sequence). This chain's CDR3 is CSAPRTGALYEQYF. As DNA, the CDR3 is TGCAGTGCTCCAAGGACAGGGGCCCTTTACGAGCAGTACTTC.

This clonotype occurred a few times. It may be a read error: a sequence one base away is much more abundant. This chain joins TRBV7-8 and TRBJ2-1; no firm D call. Germline lookup yields CDR1 SGHVS and CDR2 FQNEAQ. The CDR3 runs 12 residues. The CDR3: CASSLRSDEQLF. The CDR3 DNA sequence: TGTGCCAGCAGCTTACGGAGCGATGAGCAGCTCTTC.